The 18 T cell receptor beta chains given below trace back to one sample, sequenced in a study of blood T cell repertoires in COVID-19. TCRdb keeps only in-frame clones here, not all; method: immunoSEQ multiplex PCR. The repertoire consists of 45,000 to 60,000 clones, with roughly nine tenths occurring once and the leading ten covering 3.9%. Sample: peripheral blood. The receptors were sampled from a man aged 50-59 years with acute or convalescent COVID-19.

This clone occurred once. CDR3 sequence reads: CATSHRDTQYF. The CDR3 bases are TGTGCCACCAGTCATAGAGATACGCAGTATTTT. The gene calls are TRBV24-1 and TRBJ2-3; D unresolved. Germline values: CDR1 KGHDR, CDR2 SFDVKD. V was pared by 6 bases and J by 5 bases, with 5 bases between. This CDR3 spans 11 amino acids.

The rearrangement joins TRBV9 to TRBJ2-7, with 8 bases that match TRBD2. After removal of 4 bases from V and 4 bases from J, the junction contained 19 bases not matched to a gene. CDR1 and CDR2 (germline): SGDLS, YYNGEE. The CDR3 has 18 amino acids. CDR3 sequence (DNA): TGTGCCAGCAGCCCCCGGGGGGCTAGCGGGTATTCAGTATACGAGCAGTACTTC. Its protein is CASSPRGASGYSVYEQYF.

V is TRBV7-2 and J is TRBJ2-1; 7 bases fit TRBD2. The CDR3 runs 15 residues. V lost 3 bases, J lost 6 bases, and 8 bases stayed unmatched. The germline V gene encodes CDR1 SGHTA and CDR2 FQGNSA. In nucleotides, the CDR3 is TGTGCCAGCAGCTTTCCGAGCGGGAACCGCAATGAGCAGTTCTTC. This encodes CASSFPSGNRNEQFF.

The chain links TRBV18 to TRBJ2-2; perhaps TRBD2 as D (5 bases). The V gene's germline CDR1 is KGHSH and CDR2 LQKENI. There are 14 residues in the CDR3. The ends were cut back, 5 bases at V and 2 bases at J, with 9 bases in the middle. DNA of the CDR3: TGTGCCAGCTCAGTTAGCGTCAACACCGGGGAGCTGTTTTTT. Its translation: CASSVSVNTGELFF. Complete variable domain (other parts from reference TRBV18 and TRBJ2-2): NAGVMQNPRHLVRRRGQEARLRCSPMKGHSHVYWYRQLPEEGLKFMVYLQKENIIDESGMPKERFSAEFPKEGPSILRIQQVVRGDSAAYFCASSVSVNTGELFFGEGSRLTVL.

The chain combines TRBV29-1 with TRBJ2-7; TRBD1 aligns across 11 bases. V shed 3 bases, J shed 3 bases, and the junction held 7 bases outside the gene matches. Germline V gene sequence: CDR1 SQVTM, CDR2 ANQGSEA. The CDR3 extends over 15 amino acids. CDR3 nucleotides: TGCAGCGTTGAGGGACAGGGGGATTTAAGCTACGAGCAGTACTTC. Its translation is CSVEGQGDLSYEQYF.

This clone was detected only once. The chain couples TRBV10-1 to TRBJ1-5; TRBD1 aligns across 9 bases. CDR1 and CDR2 (germline): WNHNN, SYGVQD (reference sequence). The CDR3 consists of 18 residues. The V gene end was trimmed by 2 bases and the J gene end by 6 bases; junction bases not matched to a gene: 14. CDR3 nucleotides: TGCGCCAGCAGTGAGATCGCGGACAGGGGTCCAGAGGGTCAGCCCCAGCATTTT. This codes for CASSEIADRGPEGQPQHF.

The chain has TRBV7-2 and TRBJ2-5; 11 bases line up with TRBD2. The CDR3 sequence is 16 residues long. The V gene end was trimmed by 1 base and the J gene end by 7 bases; junction bases not matched to a gene: 8. CDR1 and CDR2 (germline): SGHTA, FQGNSA. The CDR3 coding sequence is TGTGCCAGCAGCTTAGTGGGTAGCGGGAGGGAAGGGACCCAGTACTTC. It yields the protein CASSLVGSGREGTQYF.

This clone was seen once. V gene TRBV4-1 combines with J gene TRBJ2-7; 7 bases map to TRBD1. Trimming took 1 base from V and 6 from J; bases not matched to a gene: 6. The CDR3 runs to 14 residues. Germline CDR1 and CDR2: MGHRA and YSYEKL. The DNA of the CDR3 is TGCGCCAGCAGCCAAGGACAGGGAGTAAGCGAGCAGTACTTC. It specifies CASSQGQGVSEQYF.

The chain links TRBV29-1 to TRBJ1-2, with 7 bases matching TRBD1. The CDR3 contains 11 residues. CDR1 is SQVTM, CDR2 ANQGSEA, per germline. The J segment lost 8 bases and the V segment lost 6 bases, leaving 6 bases of the junction unmatched. In DNA form, the CDR3 reads TGCAGCGTGATAAAGGGGGCAGGCTACACCTTC. Protein sequence: CSVIKGAGYTF.

V and J are TRBV24-1 and TRBJ2-2, with a possible D match to TRBD1 (6 bases). The CDR3 extends over 14 amino acids. Trimming removed 10 bases from V and 5 bases from J, with 16 bases in between. Germline V gene data show CDR1 as KGHDR and CDR2 as SFDVKD. The CDR3 DNA sequence: TGTGCCACAAGGGGCCAGGGGATAACCGGGGAGCTGTTTTTT. Its protein is CATRGQGITGELFF.

This clone was picked up one time. This chain connects TRBV1 to TRBJ2-2; TRBD1 reflects the table's D call only, with no check against the DNA. TRBV1 is described as a pseudogene. CDR3 length: 17 amino acids. The CDR3 DNA sequence: TGCACCAGCAGCCACTACAATACCGGGACAGGGTTCGGGGAGCTGTTTTTT. As protein: CTSSHYNTGTGFGELFF.

The chain is built from TRBV7-9 and TRBJ2-7, with D possibly matching TRBD2 (5 bases). Germline loops: CDR1 SEHNR, CDR2 FQNEAQ (reference sequence). The CDR3 is 14 amino acids. V lost 3 bases, J lost 0 bases, and 9 bases lay in between. The CDR3, as DNA: TGTGCCAGCAGCTTTGCGGGCATCTCCTACGAGCAGTACTTC. This sequence encodes CASSFAGISYEQYF. The full variable domain, its missing parts supplied by reference TRBV7-9 and TRBJ2-7, is DTGVSQNPRHKITKRGQNVTFRCDPISEHNRLYWYRQTLGQGPEFLTYFQNEAQLEKSRLLSDRFSAERPKGSFSTLEIQRTEQGDSAMYLCASSFAGISYEQYFGPGTRLTVT.

This rearrangement joins TRBV30 to TRBJ1-1, with 11 bases lining up with TRBD1. Germline assignment: CDR1 GTSNPN and CDR2 SVGIG (reference sequence). This CDR3 has 14 amino acids. The V segment lost 6 bases and the J segment 1 base; nucleotides outside the gene matches: 4. CDR3 loop: CACGTGGRNTEAFF. Here the CDR3 DNA reads TGTGCCTGCGGGACAGGGGGAAGGAACACTGAAGCTTTCTTT.

The chain employs TRBV9 and TRBJ2-1; 9 bases are a match to TRBD2. The CDR3 extends over 18 amino acids. The germline V gene has CDR1 SGDLS and CDR2 YYNGEE. Trimming took 2 bases from V and 5 from J; bases not matched to a gene: 14. The CDR3 is CASSVSAGGLPEHNEQFF. As DNA, the CDR3 is TGTGCCAGCAGCGTGTCGGCGGGAGGGCTTCCCGAACACAATGAGCAGTTCTTC.

The chain has TRBV21-1 and TRBJ2-6; TRBD2 reflects the table's D call only, with no check against the DNA. TRBV21-1 is given as a pseudogene. The CDR3 totals 20 residues. DNA of the CDR3: TGTGCCAGCAGCAAAGCGTGTCCTAGCGGGAGGTTTTCTGGGGCCAACGTCCTGACTTTC. It specifies CASSKACPSGRFSGANVLTF.

The chain is built from TRBV12-5 and TRBJ1-4; D uncertain. This CDR3 is 15 amino acids long. Germline lookup yields CDR1 LGHNT and CDR2 FRNRAP. Trimming shortened V by 1 base and J by 4 bases, and 10 bases separated the two germline ends. This chain's CDR3 is CASGLDISGNEKLFF. The CDR3 DNA follows: TGTGCTAGTGGTTTGGACATTTCGGGTAATGAAAAACTGTTTTTT.

The chain is built from TRBV19 and TRBJ1-2; 8 bases agree with TRBD1. The CDR3 is 14 amino acids. V shed 6 bases and J 4 bases; nucleotides not matched to a gene: 7. Germline CDR1 and CDR2: LNHDA and SQIVND (reference sequence). The CDR3 DNA reads as TGTGCCAGTAGGACCAGGGGGCAGAGCTATGGCTACACCTTC. Translated, it gives CASRTRGQSYGYTF.

The rearrangement joins TRBV29-1 to TRBJ1-5; 11 bases match TRBD1. Germline CDR1 SQVTM, CDR2 ANQGSEA. The J segment lost 9 bases and the V segment lost 7 bases, leaving 14 bases of the junction unmatched. There are 15 residues in the CDR3. CDR3 region: CSATGQGGLGGPQHF. For the CDR3, the DNA is TGCAGCGCCACGGGACAGGGGGGCCTAGGCGGGCCCCAGCATTTT.